This T cell receptor (beta chain) was documented in a study of identifying expanded T cells in peripheral blood. Assay used: immunoSEQ multiplex PCR; TCRdb lists only in-frame clones, some missing. This sample yields around 57,000 clones, of which around 87% are seen a single time; roughly 4.5% belongs to the top ten. The sequence was collected from a person aged 18-69 years in good health. Sequenced input: blood.

The CDR3: CASSPSPGTASSGNTIYF. The CDR3 DNA reads as TGTGCCAGCAGCCCCTCCCCCGGGACAGCTAGCTCTGGAAACACCATATATTTT. The gene calls are TRBV7-9 and TRBJ1-3; 7 bases line up with TRBD1. Germline V gene data show CDR1 as SEHNR and CDR2 as FQNEAQ (reference sequence). V shed 5 bases, J shed 0 bases, and the junction held 13 bases outside the gene matches. The CDR3 is 18 amino acids. The full variable domain, rest sourced from reference TRBV7-9 and TRBJ1-3, is DTGVSQNPRHKITKRGQNVTFRCDPISEHNRLYWYRQTLGQGPEFLTYFQNEAQLEKSRLLSDRFSAERPKGSFSTLEIQRTEQGDSAMYLCASSPSPGTASSGNTIYFGEGSWLTVV.